The 13 T cell receptor beta chains presented below share a single source sample, sequenced in a study of post-analysis software for immune sequencing data. Study-wide points: When patients were compared with controls, 4 or 5 TRBV segments were more frequent, TRBV5-6, TRBV5-1 and TRBV20-1 among them.

Unique molecular identifiers tagged the TCR beta cDNA libraries. TCRdb re-derived calls from the PCR reads in MiXCR, one entry per CDR3 protein. The sample lists some 190,000 distinct CDR3 sequences; 25% to 35% were seen once. These receptors have no known antigen. Sequenced material: blood. All receptors come from a girl aged 2 to 17 with multiple sclerosis.

In this sample, this clonotype turned up many times. This chain connects TRBV15 to TRBJ2-3; either TRBD1 or TRBD2 may fit D (5 bases each). The length of the CDR3 is 15 residues. V was clipped by 3 bases and J by 0 bases, with 10 bases between them. Germline CDR1 and CDR2: LNHNV and YYDKDF (reference sequence). The CDR3, as DNA: TGTGCCACCAGCAGTCCGGGGACCAGCACAGATACGCAGTATTTT. Translating it yields CATSSPGTSTDTQYF.

The table lists this clonotype with many counts. The chain employs TRBV7-2 and TRBJ1-1; D is perhaps TRBD1 (6 bases). From germline, CDR1 is SGHTA and CDR2 FQGNSA. This CDR3 contains 13 residues. Between the trimmed V and J ends, which lost 5 bases and 1 base, there was a span of 8 bases. The CDR3, as DNA: TGTGCCAGCAGCCAGGACAGGAACACTGAAGCTTTCTTT. It specifies CASSQDRNTEAFF.

CDR3 protein: CASSQAPRGPEGFYEQYF. The CDR3 nucleotides read TGCGCCAGCAGCCAAGCGCCGAGGGGCCCCGAGGGGTTCTACGAGCAGTACTTC. J is TRBJ2-7 and V is TRBV4-3; D might be TRBD1 or TRBD2, each matching 5 bases. CDR1 is LGHNA, CDR2 YSLEER, per germline. The CDR3 length is 18 residues. Trimming removed 1 base from V and 3 bases from J, with 22 bases in between.

The gene calls are TRBV5-5 and TRBJ2-5, with 11 bases lining up with TRBD1. J was trimmed by 5 bases and V by 2 bases; bases with no gene match: 11. This CDR3 contains 17 residues. Germline V CDR1 and CDR2: SGHKS, YYEKEE (reference sequence). CDR3 DNA: TGTGCCAGCAGCTTTAGGACAGGGGGCGCAGTGCGTGAGACCCAGTACTTC. It specifies CASSFRTGGAVRETQYF.

The chain has TRBV12-5 and TRBJ1-4; tentatively, D is TRBD1 (6 bases). V gave up 4 bases and J gave up 2 bases, with 14 bases separating them. The CDR3 extends over 16 amino acids. CDR1 is LGHNT, CDR2 FRNRAP, per germline. CDR3 residues: CASGSPQGFTNEKLFF. CDR3 sequence (DNA): TGTGCTAGTGGTTCCCCACAGGGATTCACTAATGAAAAACTGTTTTTT.

V gene TRBV24-1 combines with J gene TRBJ2-1, with D perhaps given as TRBD1 or TRBD2 (6 bases each). CDR3 length equals 20 residues. Germline CDR1 and CDR2: KGHDR and SFDVKD. V was cut by 3 bases and J by 8 bases, with 31 bases left in between. CDR3 loop: CATSDRRGDLPSRFFDEQFF. In DNA form, the CDR3 reads TGTGCCACCAGTGATAGGAGGGGGGATCTTCCCTCCCGATTCTTCGATGAGCAGTTCTTC.

This clonotype was detected a few times. This chain joins TRBV20-1 and TRBJ1-1, with a weak D call TRBD1 (5 bases). V was shortened by 6 bases and J by 7 bases, with 12 bases between the two germline ends. The CDR3 sequence is 11 residues long. In germline, CDR1 is DFQATT, CDR2 SNEGSKA (reference sequence). CDR3 residues: CSARRGGEAFF. The CDR3 nucleotides are TGCAGTGCCCGGCGGGGCGGTGAAGCTTTCTTT.

With respect to this clonotype: A single base separates this from a much larger clone, so it may be a read error. This chain links TRBV7-7 with TRBJ2-5; TRBD2 is a possible D gene (5 bases). The last part of the DNA fits TRBJ2-7 better; the J call may be wrong. Per germline, CDR1 SSHAT and CDR2 FNYEAQ (reference sequence). There are 13 residues in the CDR3. CDR3 DNA: TGTGCTAGCAGCTCCACCCTTGCGGGCGAGCAGTACTTC. Translation: CASSSTLAGEQYF.

The table lists this clonotype with a few counts. The V gene is TRBV12-3 or TRBV12-4, the J gene TRBJ2-2; TRBD2 agrees at 12 bases. Trimming at V came to 6 bases and at J to 6 bases, leaving 5 bases not matched to a gene. This CDR3 is built from 15 residues. The CDR3 loop is CASRPSGRESGELFF. In DNA, the CDR3 is TGTGCCAGCAGACCTAGCGGGAGGGAATCCGGGGAGCTGTTTTTT.

This chain uses TRBV30 with TRBJ1-2; 7 bases are shared with TRBD1. The junction had 11 bases not matched to a gene; V was cut back by 0 bases and J by 4 bases. Germline V lookup: CDR1 GTSNPN, CDR2 SVGIG (reference sequence). This CDR3 has 16 residues. The CDR3 bases are TGTGCCTGGAGTGTTGGGACAGACCCACGGGGCTATGGCTACACCTTC. Encoded protein: CAWSVGTDPRGYGYTF.

This clonotype has only a few counts. The chain has TRBV29-1 and TRBJ2-1; 9 bases are a match to TRBD1. Per the germline V gene, CDR1 is SQVTM and CDR2 is ANQGSEA. CDR3 length equals 13 residues. V trimming: 7 bases; J trimming: 9 bases; junction bases outside the gene matches: 10. This CDR3 is CSARGQGTGEQFF. The CDR3 DNA sequence: TGCAGCGCTCGTGGACAGGGGACTGGTGAGCAGTTCTTC.

This clonotype is a singleton in its sample. A single base separates this from a much larger clone, so it may be a read error. The V and J genes are TRBV5-1 and TRBJ2-7; 8 positions match TRBD1. The CDR3 loop spans 15 amino acids. The germline gives CDR1 SGHRS, CDR2 YFSETQ. V lost 0 bases, J lost 2 bases, and 4 bases stayed unmatched. The DNA of the CDR3 is TGCGCCAGCAGCTTGGTCCGGGACAGGCCCTACGAGCAGTACTTC. Translation: CASSLVRDRPYEQYF. The variable domain in full, completed from reference TRBV5-1 and TRBJ2-7, reads KAGVTQTPRYLIKTRGQQVTLSCSPISGHRSVSWYQQTPGQGLQFLFEYFSETQRNKGNFPGRFSGRQFSNSRSEMNVSTLELGDSALYLCASSLVRDRPYEQYFGPGTRLTVT.

The CDR3 here is CASSPPSWAQADTQYF. The CDR3 DNA reads TGCGCCAGCAGCCCACCCTCCTGGGCTCAGGCAGATACGCAGTATTTT. V and J are TRBV5-1 and TRBJ2-3, with D unclear. The CDR3 has 16 amino acids. V lost 4 bases and J lost 4, with 19 bases in between. The V gene's germline CDR1 is SGHRS and CDR2 YFSETQ.